This T cell receptor (beta chain) originates from a study of beta chain features in type 1 diabetes. The CDR3 extends over 14 amino acids. CDR1 is SGHDT and CDR2 is YYEEEE in the germline V gene. Trimming left V 4 bases short and J 2 bases short, with 13 bases between. For this clone: Its matching antigen is unknown.

The sequenced template was cDNA made from the entire isolated RNA. The repertoire was sequenced with immunoSEQ multiplex PCR; TCRdb's copy has only in-frame clones and lacks some. The table lists 970,000 or so clones, roughly 15% of them singletons, with 0.02% to 0.03% in the top ten. Via CD45RO/CCR7/CD25/CD127/CD95/CD27, cells of the CD4+ naive, central memory, regulatory and stem cell-like memory subsets were sorted. Study results and caveats: There was a moderate but significant shortening of TCRB CDR3s in all four CD4+ subsets of Type 1 diabetes patients. In comparison with healthy donors, patients had naive, central memory and Treg TCRB repertoires that appeared more similar. Patients with type 1 diabetes showed fewer VDJ junction insertions and more deletions.

The chain couples TRBV5-6 to TRBJ2-7; no clear D gene. This TCR was sampled from a woman between 18 and 29 years old in good health. Sequenced material: naive CD4+ T cells from blood. DNA for the CDR3: TGTGCCAGCAGCCCCTATGCGAAGACCTACGAGCAGTACTTC. Translation: CASSPYAKTYEQYF.